This T cell receptor (beta chain) was sequenced during a study of blood T cells in healthy people across ages. Study at large: Capture by template switching was about one barcoded beta molecule per two T cells. Study findings and constraints: Naive T cell percentage showed a strong correlation with the diversity of TCR beta.

Trimming stripped 2 bases from V and 10 bases from J, with 15 bases between. Germline lookup yields CDR1 GTSNPN and CDR2 SVGIG (reference sequence). The CDR3 has 14 amino acids. This clonotype has more than one count but fewer than ten. Its antigen is currently unknown. Each donor gave approximately 9.5 milliliters of peripheral blood. With each sample, at least 5 micrograms of total RNA were extracted. Primed by a sample-barcoded 5' primer and a J-beta primer mix, a second PCR proceeded for roughly 6 to 12 cycles. TCRdb analysed the 5' RACE reads with MiXCR anew, one entry per CDR3 protein. Of around 1,600,000 distinct CDR3 sequences listed, approximately 43% are singletons.

This clonotype originated in a woman younger than 30 in good health. This chain connects TRBV30 to TRBJ1-6, with a tentative D call TRBD1 (5 bases). The sequenced sample was blood. CDR3 residues: CAWSPGLTISPLHF. CDR3 nucleotide sequence: TGTGCCTGGAGTCCGGGGCTTACCATATCACCCCTCCACTTT.